The sample holds a few counts of the clone carrying this T cell receptor (beta chain). Since all of the isolated RNA was reverse transcribed, expressed TCRB transcripts were what got sequenced. Profiled with immunoSEQ multiplex PCR; TCRdb holds only in-frame clones, not every one. The sample includes approximately 160,000 clones, 7.5% to 9.5% seen only once; the top ten take 2% to 3%. Germline V gene data show CDR1 as MGHRA and CDR2 as YSYEKL. Unmatched junction bases numbered 10, after V lost 4 bases and J lost 2 bases. The CDR3 has 17 residues. These data are taken from a study of beta chain features in type 1 diabetes.

Sequencing used central memory CD4+ T cells from blood. This sequence originates from a woman between 18 and 29 years old in good health. This chain connects TRBV4-1 to TRBJ2-3, with TRBD2 matching over 9 bases. The CDR3 coding sequence is TGCGCCAGCAGCCGTCTGACTAGCGGAACGGCCACAGATACGCAGTATTTT. Translating it yields CASSRLTSGTATDTQYF.